These T cell receptor beta chains were read from a single sample in a study of shared clonotypes between healthy human individuals. Libraries were prepared by immunoSEQ multiplex PCR; TCRdb keeps only in-frame clonotypes and omits some of them. The data contain millions of clones, roughly 94% of them seen just once; the ten biggest clones take up 0.1% to 0.15%. The specimen was naive CD4+ T cells sorted from blood. These receptors came from a man younger than 35 in good health. The CDR3 runs from the conserved cysteine through the conserved F or W. D genes are given only for firm matches. Rows may omit the clone size; those that give it use once, few, many or a size class.

J	D	size	V	CDR3	DNA
TRBJ1-1	-	-	TRBV9	CASSPSGRNVNTEAFF	TGTGCCAGCAGCCCATCCGGGAGGAACGTGAACACTGAAGCTTTCTTT
TRBJ1-2	-	once	TRBV30	CAWSRQPSQGYTF	TGTGCCTGGAGTCGACAGCCATCCCAAGGCTACACCTTC
TRBJ2-5	-	-	TRBV9	CASSVDARETQYF	TGTGCCAGCAGCGTAGACGCACGAGAGACCCAGTACTTC
TRBJ2-7	TRBD1	-	TRBV6-1	CASGQGAPEQYF	TGTGCCAGCGGACAGGGGGCCCCCGAGCAGTACTTC
TRBJ1-1	TRBD1	-	TRBV11-2	CASSIQGAGTEAFF	TGTGCCAGCAGCATCCAGGGGGCTGGAACTGAAGCTTTCTTT
TRBJ2-1	-	-	TRBV6-1	CASNAGSYNEQFF	TGTGCCAGCAATGCCGGATCCTACAATGAGCAGTTCTTC
TRBJ1-3	TRBD1	once	TRBV11-1	CASSGDSTTGNTIYF	TGTGCCAGCAGCGGGGACAGTACGACAGGAAACACCATATATTTT
TRBJ2-5	-	-	TRBV6-6	CASSYSGQRETQYF	TGTGCCAGCAGTTACTCTGGGCAGAGGGAGACCCAGTACTTC
TRBJ1-2	TRBD1	-	TRBV19	CASSTSGTGAFGYTF	TGTGCCAGTAGTACCTCCGGGACAGGGGCCTTTGGCTACACCTTC
TRBJ1-6	-	-	TRBV2	CASSSAVGGYNSPLHF	TGTGCCAGCAGTAGCGCCGTCGGGGGGTATAATTCACCCCTCCACTTT